These 8 T cell receptor beta chains originate from one sample sequenced in a study of PD-1 blockade in classical Hodgkin lymphoma. TCRdb's copy holds only in-frame clones and misses some; the assay was immunoSEQ multiplex PCR. The table includes under 130,000 clones, about 92% detected once. Documented time point: cycle 4 day 1 (C4D1), after around six weeks of nivolumab. Every single patient, without exception, relapsed after autologous stem cell transplantation, and brentuximab vedotin exposure varied. The sequencing used peripheral blood mononuclear cells (PBMCs), collected before the fourth cycle of nivolumab. These receptors were collected from a human donor with classical Hodgkin lymphoma.

The chain links TRBV27 to TRBJ1-3; D remains ambiguous. The germline V gene has CDR1 MNHEY and CDR2 SMNVEV (reference sequence). CDR3 length: 15 amino acids. V was clipped by 1 base and J by 3 bases, with 10 bases between them. The CDR3 DNA sequence: TGTGCCAGCAGTTTATTCCCCCAAGGTGGAAACACCATATATTTT. Translation gives CASSLFPQGGNTIYF.

V gene TRBV4-1 combines with J gene TRBJ2-7, with unresolved D. The V end was cut by 1 base, the J end by 1 base, with 8 bases between. CDR1 is MGHRA, CDR2 YSYEKL, per germline. The CDR3 length is 14 residues. For the CDR3, the DNA is TGCGCCAGCAGCCAAGGGGAACGATCCTACGAGCAGTACTTC. Translation gives CASSQGERSYEQYF.

This rearrangement joins TRBV6-5 to TRBJ1-1, with D possibly TRBD1 on 5 matching bases. The CDR3 is 14 residues long. The V and J ends lost 5 bases and 3 bases respectively, with 13 bases between them. Looked up from germline, CDR1 is MNHEY and CDR2 is SVGAGI. For the CDR3, the DNA is TGTGCCAGCAGTCCGGGGACCGCATACACTGAAGCTTTCTTT. This encodes CASSPGTAYTEAFF.

V and J are TRBV5-1 and TRBJ1-2; D unclear. The CDR3 runs 15 residues. V dropped 2 bases and J dropped 6 bases, with 17 bases sitting between them. CDR1 and CDR2 (germline): SGHRS, YFSETQ. CDR3 nucleotide sequence: TGCGCCAGCAGCTTCTTTGAGACTCCTGGGGATGGCTACACCTTC. Translated: CASSFFETPGDGYTF.

The V gene is TRBV5-8, the J gene TRBJ2-3; TRBD1 is a possible D gene (6 bases). The CDR3 has 18 residues. The germline V gene has CDR1 SGHTS and CDR2 YDEGEE. V lost 0 bases, J lost 0 bases, and 17 bases lay in between. Here the CDR3 reads CASSLAKFGTLSTDTQYF. In DNA form, the CDR3 reads TGTGCCAGCAGCTTGGCTAAATTCGGGACACTTAGCACAGATACGCAGTATTTT.

The DNA of the CDR3 is TGTGCCAGCAGTTACCAAGGACAGGCCTACGAGCAGTACTTC. Translated, it gives CASSYQGQAYEQYF. The V and J genes are TRBV6-5 and TRBJ2-5; 7 bases match TRBD1. The closer fit of TRBJ2-7 to the DNA end suggests the J call may be wrong. Germline V gene sequence: CDR1 MNHEY, CDR2 SVGAGI. The CDR3 totals 14 residues.

V usage is TRBV6-5 and J usage is TRBJ2-7, with a possible D match to TRBD2 (7 bases). This CDR3 spans 16 amino acids. Germline V CDR1 and CDR2: MNHEY, SVGAGI. Deletions cut 4 bases from V and 2 bases from J, with 18 bases between. The CDR3 DNA reads as TGTGCCAGCAGTTGGGGAGCGGGGACAACCCCCTACGAGCAGTACTTC. Its protein is CASSWGAGTTPYEQYF.

The rearrangement links TRBV7-2 to TRBJ1-4; TRBD1 matches 7 bases. The CDR3 spans 15 residues. Germline V lookup: CDR1 SGHTA, CDR2 FQGNSA. After removal of 3 bases from V and 5 bases from J, the junction contained 6 bases not matched to a gene. Written as DNA, the CDR3 is TGTGCCAGCAGCTTCACCGGGACAGCAAATGAAAAACTGTTTTTT. Amino acid sequence: CASSFTGTANEKLFF.